Below, 21 T cell receptor beta chains from the same sample are listed, as sequenced in a study of CD8 T cells in Susac syndrome. Random hexamers were used to reverse transcribe the RNA input (roughly 0.5 to 1 ug). A single record per CDR3 protein comes from TCRdb applying MiXCR to the immunoSEQ multiplex PCR reads. Of 190,000 or so distinct CDR3 sequences listed, 90% to 95% are singletons. Material for sequencing was CD4+ T cells from PBMCs. All receptors derive from a human donor with multiple sclerosis.

J is TRBJ2-1 and V is TRBV12-3 or TRBV12-4; D is tentatively TRBD1 or TRBD2 (5 bases each). This CDR3 is built from 15 residues. V was trimmed by 7 bases and J by 12 bases, leaving 25 bases between them. Here the CDR3 DNA reads TGTGCCAGCATCCTCGCATTGAGGGGAGCGACAAGGCAGTTCTTC. Protein product: CASILALRGATRQFF.

The chain recombines TRBV29-1 with TRBJ2-7, with D hard to call. The CDR3 loop spans 12 amino acids. The V gene's germline CDR1 is SQVTM and CDR2 ANQGSEA. V lost 5 bases and J lost 3, with 11 bases in between. The CDR3 is CSVLKTGYEQYF. In DNA form, the CDR3 reads TGCAGCGTTTTGAAGACGGGCTACGAGCAGTACTTC.

The chain is built from TRBV7-9 and TRBJ2-1; 8 bases line up with TRBD2. Germline CDR1 is SEHNR and CDR2 is FQNEAQ (reference sequence). The junction had 0 bases not matched to a gene; V was cut back by 3 bases and J by 5 bases. The CDR3 totals 13 residues. In DNA, the CDR3 is TGTGCCAGCAGCTTTAGCGGGAACAATGAGCAGTTCTTC. It translates to CASSFSGNNEQFF.

This clonotype has a single count. The rearrangement uses TRBV7-9 and TRBJ2-3; 7 nucleotides agree with TRBD2. V lost 5 bases and J lost 3; bases outside the gene matches: 11. Germline V gene lookup returns CDR1 SEHNR and CDR2 FQNEAQ (reference sequence). The CDR3 has 16 residues. This CDR3 reads CASSRLANSGTDTQYF. For the CDR3, the DNA is TGTGCCAGCAGCCGACTAGCCAATAGCGGTACAGATACGCAGTATTTT.

The CDR3 DNA reads as TGTGCCAGCAGTCCCCTTGCAGGGGGAGATACGCAGTATTTT. Protein sequence: CASSPLAGGDTQYF. The rearrangement links TRBV27 to TRBJ2-3, with 7 positions matching TRBD1. Unmatched junction bases numbered 7, after V lost 5 bases and J lost 5 bases. Per the germline V gene, CDR1 is MNHEY and CDR2 is SMNVEV (reference sequence). The CDR3 length is 14 residues.

The chain uses TRBV7-3 and TRBJ1-6, with D tentatively TRBD1 (5 bases). The CDR3 extends over 13 amino acids. Trimming cost V 2 bases and J 8 bases, with 7 bases left between them. Germline V gene lookup returns CDR1 SGHTA and CDR2 FQGTGA. CDR3 protein: CASSLQGYSPLHF. The CDR3 DNA reads as TGTGCCAGCAGCTTACAGGGTTATTCACCCCTCCACTTT.

The gene calls are TRBV11-2 and TRBJ2-3; D is possibly TRBD2 (6 bases). CDR1 is SGHAT and CDR2 is FQNNGV in the germline V gene. V was clipped by 5 bases and J by 7 bases, with 7 bases between them. The CDR3 spans 11 residues. The CDR3 sequence is CASSAGYTQYF. The CDR3 nucleotides are TGTGCCAGCAGCGCGGGGTATACGCAGTATTTT.

This chain links TRBV5-4 with TRBJ2-1; TRBD2 aligns across 9 bases. The CDR3 has 14 amino acids. The V gene's germline CDR1 is SGHNT and CDR2 YYREEE (reference sequence). The ends lost 2 bases at V and 7 bases at J; junction bases unmatched: 4. The DNA of the CDR3 is TGTGCCAGCAGCTTCGGCGGGAGGGTTAATGAGCAGTTCTTC. It specifies CASSFGGRVNEQFF.

The chain uses TRBV29-1 and TRBJ2-5; D may be TRBD1 (8 bases). This CDR3 has 14 residues. Trimming left V 7 bases short and J 3 bases short, with 18 bases between. Germline V lookup: CDR1 SQVTM, CDR2 ANQGSEA. CDR3 region: CSADQGAGEETQYF. CDR3 in DNA: TGCAGCGCCGACCAGGGGGCGGGAGAAGAGACCCAGTACTTC.

The chain links TRBV7-3 to TRBJ2-3; D perhaps matches TRBD2 (5 bases). Per the germline V gene, CDR1 is SGHTA and CDR2 is FQGTGA. The CDR3 contains 16 residues. The V and J ends lost 3 bases and 4 bases respectively, with 17 bases between them. CDR3 protein: CASSLGNRGFPDTQYF. CDR3 DNA: TGTGCCAGCAGCTTGGGGAACCGAGGGTTCCCAGATACGCAGTATTTT. Full variable domain (outside the CDR3, taken from reference TRBV7-3 and TRBJ2-3): GAGVSQTPSNKVTEKGKYVELRCDPISGHTALYWYRQSLGQGPEFLIYFQGTGAADDSGLPNDRFFAVRPEGSVSTLKIQRTERGDSAVYLCASSLGNRGFPDTQYFGPGTRLTVL.

V usage is TRBV20-1 and J usage is TRBJ2-1, with no clear D. V lost 6 bases and J 9 bases, leaving 15 bases between the germline ends. The CDR3 has 12 amino acids. Germline V lookup: CDR1 DFQATT, CDR2 SNEGSKA (reference sequence). The CDR3 bases are TGCAGTGCCTCAGACTTGGCTGGTGAGCAGTTCTTC. Encoded protein: CSASDLAGEQFF.

The CDR3 region is CASRGQSPSQYF. CDR3 nucleotide sequence: TGTGCCAGCAGGGGACAGAGCCCCTCGCAGTATTTT. This chain joins TRBV14 and TRBJ2-3; 7 bases match TRBD1. Germline V CDR1 and CDR2: SGHDN, FVKESK. V lost 6 bases and J lost 10; bases outside the gene matches: 7. The CDR3 is 12 residues long.

The chain carries TRBV19 and TRBJ2-3; D gene unclear. CDR1 LNHDA and CDR2 SQIVND come from the germline V gene (reference sequence). CDR3 length equals 15 residues. Between the trimmed V and J ends, which lost 5 bases and 3 bases, there was a span of 15 bases. The CDR3 region has the DNA TGTGCCAGTAGTGCCGCCGCGCTGACGACAGATACGCAGTATTTT. Translation gives CASSAAALTTDTQYF.

The J gene is TRBJ2-3, the V gene TRBV6-6; D is perhaps TRBD1 (6 bases). Germline loops: CDR1 MNHNY, CDR2 SVGAGI (reference sequence). This CDR3 has 14 amino acids. The V gene lost 5 bases and the J gene lost 1 base, with 10 bases spanning the gap. CDR3 sequence: CASSGTTRTDTQYF. The DNA for the CDR3 is TGTGCCAGCAGTGGGACAACTCGCACAGATACGCAGTATTTT.

The chain couples TRBV27 to TRBJ1-1; 7 positions match TRBD1. Germline assignment: CDR1 MNHEY and CDR2 SMNVEV (reference sequence). The CDR3 has 14 amino acids. V shed 3 bases, J shed 3 bases, and the junction held 4 bases outside the gene matches. CDR3 sequence: CASSFDRVDTEAFF. The CDR3 coding sequence is TGTGCCAGCAGTTTTGACAGGGTGGACACTGAAGCTTTCTTT.

The chain couples TRBV30 to TRBJ1-2; the match to TRBD1 covers 10 bases. The CDR3 is made up of 13 amino acids. Germline assignment: CDR1 GTSNPN and CDR2 SVGIG (reference sequence). J was trimmed by 8 bases and V by 6 bases; bases with no gene match: 9. The CDR3 here is CACRDRGLGGYTF. The CDR3 DNA is TGTGCCTGCCGGGACAGGGGCCTCGGGGGCTACACCTTC. Complete variable domain (other parts from reference TRBV30 and TRBJ1-2): SQTIHQWPATLVQPVGSPLSLECTVEGTSNPNLYWYRQAAGRGLQLLFYSVGIGQISSEVPQNLSASRPQDRQFILSSKKLLLSDSGFYLCACRDRGLGGYTFGSGTRLTVV.

The chain joins TRBV11-3 to TRBJ2-1; a possible D gene is TRBD2 (6 bases). CDR1 is SGHNT, CDR2 YENEEA, per germline. V gave up 3 bases and J gave up 6 bases, with 15 bases separating them. This CDR3 spans 15 amino acids. Here the CDR3 DNA reads TGTGCCAGCAGCTTCTCCGGGACTCCCCTCAATGAGCAGTTCTTC. The encoded protein is CASSFSGTPLNEQFF.

This clonotype was recorded at least ten times. The chain recombines TRBV11-2 with TRBJ2-3; D remains unclear. The CDR3 runs to 12 residues. The germline V gene has CDR1 SGHAT and CDR2 FQNNGV. V lost 4 bases to trimming and J lost 3 bases, with 5 bases between them. DNA of the CDR3: TGTGCCAGCAGCTCTAGTACAGATACGCAGTATTTT. Translated: CASSSSTDTQYF.

As DNA, the CDR3 is TGCAGTGCTACGGGGACAGACAGCACAGATACGCAGTATTTT. This codes for CSATGTDSTDTQYF. The chain recombines TRBV20-1 with TRBJ2-3; 7 bases agree with TRBD1. Germline CDR1 and CDR2: DFQATT and SNEGSKA (reference sequence). There are 14 residues in the CDR3. With V trimmed by 4 bases and J by 0 bases, 4 bases remained unmatched.

The V call is TRBV27, the J call TRBJ1-1; D is ambiguous. The ends were cut back, 3 bases at V and 1 base at J, with 9 bases in the middle. CDR3 length: 14 amino acids. CDR1 is MNHEY, CDR2 SMNVEV, per germline (reference sequence). The CDR3 DNA sequence: TGTGCCAGCAGTTTCTTCGCAGAGAACACTGAAGCTTTCTTT. This sequence encodes CASSFFAENTEAFF.

The rearrangement links TRBV30 to TRBJ2-3; D possibly corresponds to TRBD2 (7 bases). V was cut by 5 bases and J by 6 bases, with 9 bases left in between. Germline V gene sequence: CDR1 GTSNPN, CDR2 SVGIG (reference sequence). This CDR3 spans 11 amino acids. Here the CDR3 reads CAWRGADTQYF. The CDR3 region has the DNA TGTGCCTGGCGGGGGGCGGATACGCAGTATTTT.